This T cell receptor beta chain came from a study of early T cells in non-severe SARS-CoV-2 infection. Regarding the study as a whole: Missing private and CD4 specificities, VDJdb matching favored anti-spike CD8 responses.

MiXCR was run by TCRdb on the 5' RACE reads, yielding one entry per CDR3 protein. This sample has about 77,000 distinct CDR3 sequences, with about a sixth found just once. The CDR3 loop spans 15 amino acids. V lost 6 bases, J lost 5 bases, and 23 bases lay in between. Germline CDR1 reads SQVTM; CDR2 reads ANQGSEA. As regards this clonotype: The antigen is unknown.

The chain combines TRBV29-1 with TRBJ2-7; tentatively, D is TRBD2 (6 bases). This sequence originates from an adult who was a healthcare worker with PCR-confirmed SARS-CoV-2 infection or an uninfected control (not recorded which). The sample consisted of whole blood. The CDR3 sequence: CSVGLRGRRIDEQYF. The CDR3 coding sequence is TGCAGCGTCGGGCTGCGGGGACGCAGGATTGACGAGCAGTACTTC.